These 10 T cell receptor beta chains originate from one sample sequenced in a study of beta chain features in type 1 diabetes. The sequenced template was cDNA made from the entire isolated RNA. The protocol was immunoSEQ multiplex PCR, while the TCRdb copy is restricted to in-frame clones and leaves out a portion. The sample includes roughly 290,000 clones, 8% of them seen just once. What was sequenced was central memory CD4+ T cells from blood. Source of these receptors: a woman aged 18-29 years in good health.

This clone was detected a few times. The chain couples TRBV6-1 to TRBJ2-3; D possibly uses TRBD1 or TRBD2 (6 bases each). CDR3 length: 14 residues. Germline values: CDR1 MNHNS, CDR2 SASEGT. Trimming left V 5 bases short and J 1 base short, with 10 bases between. The CDR3 DNA follows: TGTGCCAGCAGTTTGGGGGGCGGCACAGATACGCAGTATTTT. The encoded protein is CASSLGGGTDTQYF.

This clone has just a few counts. This sample also contains other DNA sequences that code for the same CDR3. The J gene is TRBJ2-5, the V gene TRBV2; a weak D match, TRBD2 (6 bases). This CDR3 comprises 12 residues. The V end lost 8 bases, the J end lost 4 bases, and 11 bases lay between the germline ends. Germline CDR1 and CDR2: SNHLY and FYNNEI. The CDR3 coding sequence is TGTGCCAGCCGGACTACTGGAGAGACCCAGTACTTC. Translated: CASRTTGETQYF.

The chain is built from TRBV30 and TRBJ2-4; D gene uncertain. Trimming left V 4 bases short and J 8 bases short, with 24 bases between. CDR3 length: 16 amino acids. Germline CDR1 and CDR2: GTSNPN and SVGIG (reference sequence). The CDR3 nucleotides read TGTGCCTGGAACGGTGGTTCAGGCCACACGGTGGACATTCAGTACTTC. Amino acids: CAWNGGSGHTVDIQYF.

Concerning this clone itself: The same CDR3 is also encoded by other DNA sequences in this sample. This sequence joins TRBV5-6 and TRBJ1-1, with D uncertain. The germline V gene has CDR1 SGHDT and CDR2 YYEEEE. This CDR3 spans 11 amino acids. V lost 0 bases and J lost 7, with 4 bases in between. CDR3 DNA sequence: TGTGCCAGCAGCTTGGGGGATGAAGCTTTCTTT. Residues: CASSLGDEAFF.

This clone was seen only a few times. This chain links TRBV27 with TRBJ1-1; maybe TRBD1 (5 bases). The CDR3 spans 15 residues. Germline-derived CDR1 and CDR2 are MNHEY and SMNVEV (reference sequence). The ends were cut back, 4 bases at V and 6 bases at J, with 18 bases in the middle. The CDR3 protein is CASSSGHLRVAEAFF. CDR3 DNA: TGTGCCAGCAGTTCCGGACATCTTAGGGTCGCTGAAGCTTTCTTT.

This clone appeared a few times. The V gene is TRBV7-2, the J gene TRBJ2-1, with 9 bases matching TRBD1. The CDR3 spans 16 residues. CDR1 and CDR2 from the germline V gene are SGHTA and FQGNSA. With 5 bases clipped from V and 5 bases from J, the junction kept 10 bases outside the gene matches. CDR3 DNA: TGTGCCAGCAGCCAACGGACAGGGGAAGGCAACAATGAGCAGTTCTTC. Protein product: CASSQRTGEGNNEQFF.

This clone was picked up a small number of times. The chain combines TRBV19 with TRBJ2-3; D uncertain. The CDR3 is 15 amino acids. Germline lookup yields CDR1 LNHDA and CDR2 SQIVND (reference sequence). With 10 bases removed from V and 5 bases from J, the gap between germline ends came to 22 bases. CDR3 nucleotides: TGTGCCACCACCAAGGCGGCAATACCCCAAGATACGCAGTATTTT. Residues: CATTKAAIPQDTQYF. The whole variable domain, remainder taken from reference TRBV19 and TRBJ2-3, is DGGITQSPKYLFRKEGQNVTLSCEQNLNHDAMYWYRQDPGQGLRLIYYSQIVNDFQKGDIAEGYSVSREKKESFPLTVTSAQKNPTAFYLCATTKAAIPQDTQYFGPGTRLTVL.

This chain links TRBV7-9 with TRBJ2-5; D remains unclear. The CDR3 sequence is 14 residues long. CDR1 is SEHNR, CDR2 FQNEAQ, per germline (reference sequence). V lost 3 bases, J lost 0 bases, and 8 bases lay in between. The CDR3 nucleotides read TGTGCCAGCAGCTTGGGCCAATACCAAGAGACCCAGTACTTC. Residues: CASSLGQYQETQYF. The full variable domain, its missing parts supplied by reference TRBV7-9 and TRBJ2-5, is DTGVSQNPRHKITKRGQNVTFRCDPISEHNRLYWYRQTLGQGPEFLTYFQNEAQLEKSRLLSDRFSAERPKGSFSTLEIQRTEQGDSAMYLCASSLGQYQETQYFGPGTRLLVL.

This rearrangement joins TRBV18 to TRBJ2-1; 7 nucleotides agree with TRBD1. V was pared by 2 bases and J by 3 bases, with 4 bases of the junction left unmatched. In germline, CDR1 is KGHSH, CDR2 LQKENI. This CDR3 spans 15 amino acids. In DNA, the CDR3 is TGTGCCAGCTCACCAGTACAGGGGAGCTACAATGAGCAGTTCTTC. It translates to CASSPVQGSYNEQFF.

The chain uses TRBV15 and TRBJ2-4, with 7 bases lining up with TRBD1. This CDR3 contains 17 residues. Per the germline V gene, CDR1 is LNHNV and CDR2 is YYDKDF (reference sequence). After removal of 5 bases from V and 0 bases from J, the junction contained 10 bases not matched to a gene. CDR3 residues: CATSSSTGELAKNIQYF. For the CDR3, the DNA is TGTGCCACCAGCTCGTCCACAGGGGAACTAGCCAAAAACATTCAGTACTTC.